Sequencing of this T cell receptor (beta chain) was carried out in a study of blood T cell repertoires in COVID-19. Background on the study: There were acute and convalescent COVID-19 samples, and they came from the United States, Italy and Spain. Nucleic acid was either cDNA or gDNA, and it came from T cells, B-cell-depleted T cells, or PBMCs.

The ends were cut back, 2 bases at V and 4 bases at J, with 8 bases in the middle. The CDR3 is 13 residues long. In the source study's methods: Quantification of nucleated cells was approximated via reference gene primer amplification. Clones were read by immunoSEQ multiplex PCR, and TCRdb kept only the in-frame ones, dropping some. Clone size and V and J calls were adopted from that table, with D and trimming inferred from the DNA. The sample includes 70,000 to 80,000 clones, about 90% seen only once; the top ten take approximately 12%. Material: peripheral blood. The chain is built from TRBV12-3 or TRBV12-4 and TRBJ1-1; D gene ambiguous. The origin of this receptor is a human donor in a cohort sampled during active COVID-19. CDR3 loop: CASSLQEGTEAFF. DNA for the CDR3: TGTGCCAGCAGTTTACAGGAAGGCACTGAAGCTTTCTTT.